Listed below are T cell receptor beta chains from one sample, sequenced in a study of blood T cells in healthy people across ages. One entry per CDR3 protein, called by TCRdb with MiXCR from the 5' RACE reads. The profile shows 1.5 million to 2 million distinct CDR3 sequences, under 30% of them singletons. Sequencing was done on a sample of blood. The receptors here all came from a woman in her twenties or thirties in good health. The CDR3 runs from the conserved cysteine through the conserved F or W. Fields, in order: CDR3 length, V gene, D gene, clone size, J gene, CDR3 DNA, CDR3 protein. A D gene is named only where the DNA matches it firmly. Size is stated for part of the rows, as once, few or many counts, or as a class when the clone is expanded.

len: 15; v_gene: TRBV7-3; d_gene: .; abundance: many; j_gene: TRBJ2-1; CDR3nt: TGTGCCAGCAGCTTAACCGGGGGAGAGTACAATGAGCAGTTCTTC; CDR3aa: CASSLTGGEYNEQFF
len: 17; v_gene: TRBV7-2; d_gene: TRBD2; abundance: .; j_gene: TRBJ2-1; CDR3nt: TGTGCCAGCACCGGCTTCCCTTGGACTAGCGGGTTGAATGAGCAGTTCTTC; CDR3aa: CASTGFPWTSGLNEQFF
len: 14; v_gene: TRBV20-1; d_gene: .; abundance: few; j_gene: TRBJ1-1; CDR3nt: TGCAGTGCTAGACAGCGACAGGAAGCAACTGAAGCTTTCTTT; CDR3aa: CSARQRQEATEAFF
len: 15; v_gene: TRBV5-1; d_gene: .; abundance: .; j_gene: TRBJ2-5; CDR3nt: TGCGCCAGCAGCTCCGGACCCGGGCTCGGGGAGACCCAGTACTTC; CDR3aa: CASSSGPGLGETQYF
len: 13; v_gene: TRBV9; d_gene: TRBD1; abundance: few; j_gene: TRBJ1-6; CDR3nt: TGTGCCAGCAGCCCTTGGGACAGCGGGACCCTCCACTTT; CDR3aa: CASSPWDSGTLHF
len: 16; v_gene: TRBV2; d_gene: TRBD2; abundance: few; j_gene: TRBJ2-1; CDR3nt: TGTGCCAGTCATGGGGGGGTGACTAGCGGGGGATCTGAGCAGTTCTTC; CDR3aa: CASHGGVTSGGSEQFF
len: 16; v_gene: TRBV6-6; d_gene: .; abundance: .; j_gene: TRBJ1-1; CDR3nt: TGTGCCAGCAGTTACAGCCCGGGACGGGAGAACACTGAAGCTTTCTTT; CDR3aa: CASSYSPGRENTEAFF
len: 15; v_gene: TRBV5-5; d_gene: .; abundance: .; j_gene: TRBJ1-1; CDR3nt: TGTGCCAGCAGCCCGGCCGGGACGGCGAACACTGAAGCTTTCTTT; CDR3aa: CASSPAGTANTEAFF
len: 12; v_gene: TRBV30; d_gene: .; abundance: .; j_gene: TRBJ2-1; CDR3nt: TGTGCCTGGGGACCGGTACACAATGAGCAGTTCTTC; CDR3aa: CAWGPVHNEQFF
len: 12; v_gene: TRBV5-1; d_gene: TRBD1; abundance: few; j_gene: TRBJ1-1; CDR3nt: TGCGCCAGCAGCTACGGACAGGGGCGGGCTTTCTTT; CDR3aa: CASSYGQGRAFF
len: 15; v_gene: TRBV4-2; d_gene: .; abundance: .; j_gene: TRBJ1-2; CDR3nt: TGTGCCAGCAGTCAAGATAGGGGACCTTCCTATGGCTACACCTTC; CDR3aa: CASSQDRGPSYGYTF
len: 13; v_gene: TRBV7-3; d_gene: .; abundance: few; j_gene: TRBJ2-1; CDR3nt: TGTGCCAGCAGCTTAGACAGTGGGATCGAGCAGTTCTTC; CDR3aa: CASSLDSGIEQFF
len: 10; v_gene: TRBV6-1; d_gene: .; abundance: .; j_gene: TRBJ1-4; CDR3nt: TGTGCCACGGAGCTAAAGAGAATGTTTTTT; CDR3aa: CATELKRMFF
len: 11; v_gene: TRBV30; d_gene: .; abundance: .; j_gene: TRBJ2-1; CDR3nt: TGTGCCTGGAGGATGGGGAATGAGCAGTTCTTC; CDR3aa: CAWRMGNEQFF
len: 13; v_gene: TRBV15; d_gene: .; abundance: .; j_gene: TRBJ1-5; CDR3nt: TGTGCCACCAGCAGAGATAAGGGTCAGCCCCAGCATTTT; CDR3aa: CATSRDKGQPQHF
len: 15; v_gene: TRBV12-3/TRBV12-4; d_gene: TRBD2; abundance: .; j_gene: TRBJ2-2; CDR3nt: TGTGCCAGCAGTCGAGGACTAGCGGGAGCCGGGGAGCTGTTTTTT; CDR3aa: CASSRGLAGAGELFF
len: 17; v_gene: TRBV3-1; d_gene: TRBD2; abundance: .; j_gene: TRBJ2-3; CDR3nt: TGTGCCAGCAGCCAAGATTACTCGCGGGAGGGTTCGGATACGCAGTATTTT; CDR3aa: CASSQDYSREGSDTQYF
len: 13; v_gene: TRBV4-1; d_gene: .; abundance: many; j_gene: TRBJ2-7; CDR3nt: TGCGCCAGCAGCCAATCGGGCTACTACGAGCAGTACTTC; CDR3aa: CASSQSGYYEQYF
len: 17; v_gene: TRBV7-2; d_gene: TRBD2; abundance: .; j_gene: TRBJ2-5; CDR3nt: TGTGCCAGCAGCTTAGTAGGGTCGGCGCGGGAGAGGGGGACCCAGTACTTC; CDR3aa: CASSLVGSARERGTQYF
len: 15; v_gene: TRBV7-2; d_gene: TRBD1; abundance: .; j_gene: TRBJ2-7; CDR3nt: TGTGCCAGCAGCCGAAGGGGGACAGGCGGGGACGAGCAGTACTTC; CDR3aa: CASSRRGTGGDEQYF